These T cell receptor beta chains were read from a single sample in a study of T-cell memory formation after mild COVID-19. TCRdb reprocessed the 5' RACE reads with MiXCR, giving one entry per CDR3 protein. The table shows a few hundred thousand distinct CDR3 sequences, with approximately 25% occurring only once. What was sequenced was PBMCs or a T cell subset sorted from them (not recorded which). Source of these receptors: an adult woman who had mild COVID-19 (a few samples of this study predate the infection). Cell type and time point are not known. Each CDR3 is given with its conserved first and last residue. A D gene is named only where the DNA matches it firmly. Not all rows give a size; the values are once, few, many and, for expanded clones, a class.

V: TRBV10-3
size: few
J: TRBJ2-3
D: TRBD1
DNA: TGTGCCACCGGGACAGGGTTCGGCACAGATACGCAGTATTTT
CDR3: CATGTGFGTDTQYF

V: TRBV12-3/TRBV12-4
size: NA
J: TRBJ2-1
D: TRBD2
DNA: TGTGCCAGCAGTTTCAACGGGGGGTTAGCGGGAGATAGGAATGAGCAGTTCTTC
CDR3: CASSFNGGLAGDRNEQFF

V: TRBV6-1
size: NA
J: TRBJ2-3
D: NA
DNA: TGTGCCAGCAGCCTTCTAGTGGGGGGCACAGATACGCAGTATTTT
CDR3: CASSLLVGGTDTQYF

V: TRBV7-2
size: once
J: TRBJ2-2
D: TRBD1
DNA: TGTGCCAGCAGCCCGCGCCGGGACAGGGGGCGTGGCGGGGAGCTGTTTTTT
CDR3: CASSPRRDRGRGGELFF

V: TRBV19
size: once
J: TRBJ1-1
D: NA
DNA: TGTGCCAGTTCCCTCCCGGGGGGGGACGACACTGAAGCTTTCTTT
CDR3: CASSLPGGDDTEAFF

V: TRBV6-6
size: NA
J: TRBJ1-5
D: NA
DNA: TGTGCCAGCAGTTTAAACAATCAGCCCCAGCATTTT
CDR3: CASSLNNQPQHF

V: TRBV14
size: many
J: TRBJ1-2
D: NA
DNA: TGTGCCAGCAGCAGATCCATCACAGGGTTCGATGGCTACACCTTC
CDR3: CASSRSITGFDGYTF

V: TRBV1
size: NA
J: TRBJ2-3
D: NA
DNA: TGCACCAGCAGCCCCGGGACTAGCACAGATACGCAGTATTTT
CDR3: CTSSPGTSTDTQYF

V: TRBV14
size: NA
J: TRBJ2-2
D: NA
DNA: TGTGCCAGCAGCCAAGCAGGGTCCGGGGAGCTGTTTTTT
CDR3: CASSQAGSGELFF

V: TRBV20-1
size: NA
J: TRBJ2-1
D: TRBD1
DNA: TGCAGTGCTCTGGACAGGAGCTCCTACAATGAGCAGTTCTTC
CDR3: CSALDRSSYNEQFF

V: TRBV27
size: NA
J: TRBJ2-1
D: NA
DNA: TGTGCCAGCAGTGTAAGGGGGTCGGGATCCAATGAGCAGTTCTTC
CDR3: CASSVRGSGSNEQFF

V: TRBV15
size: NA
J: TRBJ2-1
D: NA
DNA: TGTGCCACCAGTGACTTTCATGGGAACTCCTACAATGAGCAGTTCTTC
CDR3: CATSDFHGNSYNEQFF

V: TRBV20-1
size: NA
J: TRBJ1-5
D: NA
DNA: TGCAGTGCTAGACGCGGGGGTTATCTTAGCAATCAGCCCCAGCATTTT
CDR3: CSARRGGYLSNQPQHF

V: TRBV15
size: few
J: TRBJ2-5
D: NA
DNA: TGTGCCACCAGCTCTTTGGGCACAGGGACCCAGTACTTC
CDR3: CATSSLGTGTQYF

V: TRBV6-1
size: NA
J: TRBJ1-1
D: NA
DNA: TGTGCCAGCAGCCGCGGGGGAGGGATGAACACTGAAGCTTTCTTT
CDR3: CASSRGGGMNTEAFF

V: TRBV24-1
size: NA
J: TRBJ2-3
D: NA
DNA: TGTGCCACCCGCCGAGGGAAAAGCACAGATACGCAGTATTTT
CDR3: CATRRGKSTDTQYF

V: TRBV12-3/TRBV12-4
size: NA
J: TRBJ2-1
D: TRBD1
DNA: TGTGCCAGCAGTTTAGTTTTAGGGACAGGGGATAATGAGCAGTTCTTC
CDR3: CASSLVLGTGDNEQFF

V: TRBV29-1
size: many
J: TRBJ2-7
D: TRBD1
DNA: TGCAGCGTTACCGGGACAGGGGGTTACGAGCAGTACTTC
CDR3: CSVTGTGGYEQYF

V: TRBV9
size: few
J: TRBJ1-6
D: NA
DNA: TGTGCCAGCAGCGCCCGGCGAGGAAATTCACCCCTCCACTTT
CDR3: CASSARRGNSPLHF

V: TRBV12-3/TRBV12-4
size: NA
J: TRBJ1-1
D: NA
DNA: TGTGCCAGCAAACTAACAGTAGACACTGAAGCTTTCTTT
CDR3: CASKLTVDTEAFF

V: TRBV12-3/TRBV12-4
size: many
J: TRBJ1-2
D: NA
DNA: TGTGCCAGCAGTTTCGCATCTGCGGGTGGCTACACCTTC
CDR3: CASSFASAGGYTF

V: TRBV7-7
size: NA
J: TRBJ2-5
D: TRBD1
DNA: TGTGCTAGCAGCTTAGCGACAGGGGGGAACCGGACCCAGTACTTC
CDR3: CASSLATGGNRTQYF

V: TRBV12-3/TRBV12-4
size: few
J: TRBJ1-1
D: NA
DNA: TGTGCCAGCAGTTTCGGACAGCGGGGCGCTGAAGCTTTCTTT
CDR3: CASSFGQRGAEAFF

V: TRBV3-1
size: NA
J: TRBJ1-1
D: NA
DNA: TGTGCCAGCAGCTCCCAGTGGGGCTACACTGAAGCTTTCTTT
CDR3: CASSSQWGYTEAFF

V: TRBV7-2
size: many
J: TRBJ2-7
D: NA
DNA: TGTGCCAGCAGCTTAGAGGCGGGTGAGCAGTACTTC
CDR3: CASSLEAGEQYF

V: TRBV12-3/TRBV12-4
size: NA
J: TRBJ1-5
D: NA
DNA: TGTGCCAGCACCCTAGATAGCAATCAGCCCCAGCATTTT
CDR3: CASTLDSNQPQHF

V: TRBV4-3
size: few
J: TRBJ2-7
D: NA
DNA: TGCGCCAGCAGCCAGAGGGCGAACTACGAGCAGTACTTC
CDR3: CASSQRANYEQYF

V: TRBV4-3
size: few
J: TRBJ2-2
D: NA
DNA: TGCGCCAGCAGCCAATTATCGACTTCCGGAGGGGAGCTGTTTTTT
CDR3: CASSQLSTSGGELFF

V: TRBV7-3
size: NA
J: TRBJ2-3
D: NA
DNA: TGTGCCAGCAGCTTAACACAAGCCACAGATACGCAGTATTTT
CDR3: CASSLTQATDTQYF

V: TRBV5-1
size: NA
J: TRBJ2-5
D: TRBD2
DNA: TGCGCCAGCGGCCCTAGCGGCACCCTTCAAGAGACCCAGTACTTC
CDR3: CASGPSGTLQETQYF

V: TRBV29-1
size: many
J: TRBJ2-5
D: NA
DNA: TGCAGCGTTGAAAGGGGCGCGACAGCGTCGGGGACCCAGTACTTC
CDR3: CSVERGATASGTQYF

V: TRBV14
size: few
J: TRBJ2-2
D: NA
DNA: TGTGCCAGCAGCCGCATACAGGGATACAACACCGGGGAGCTGTTTTTT
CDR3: CASSRIQGYNTGELFF

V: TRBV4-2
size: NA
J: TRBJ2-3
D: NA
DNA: TGTGCCAGCAGCCCCCTACTCGGACAAAGAGATACGCAGTATTTT
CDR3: CASSPLLGQRDTQYF

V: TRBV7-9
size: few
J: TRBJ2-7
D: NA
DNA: TGTGCCAGCAGCTTCTTTGGTGGCGGCTACGAGCAGTACTTC
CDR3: CASSFFGGGYEQYF

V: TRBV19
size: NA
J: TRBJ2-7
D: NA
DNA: TGTGCCAGTAGTATGCGAGGCCGCAGCCGGTTGAACGAGCAGTACTTC
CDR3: CASSMRGRSRLNEQYF

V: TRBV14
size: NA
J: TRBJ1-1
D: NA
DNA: TGTGCCAGCAGCCAAGATCTACAGGCGGACACTGAAGCTTTCTTT
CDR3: CASSQDLQADTEAFF

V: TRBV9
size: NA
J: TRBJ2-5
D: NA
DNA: TGTGCCAGCAGCGTAGCTCCGACAGGACAAGAGACCCAGTACTTC
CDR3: CASSVAPTGQETQYF

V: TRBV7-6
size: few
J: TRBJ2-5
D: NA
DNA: TGTGCCAGCAGCCTCCGGAGGGTTGAGACCCAGTACTTC
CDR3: CASSLRRVETQYF

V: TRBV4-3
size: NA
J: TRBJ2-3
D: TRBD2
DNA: TGCGCCAGCAGCCAGCTCCTGACTAGCGGGAGGTCTAATACGCAGTATTTT
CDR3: CASSQLLTSGRSNTQYF

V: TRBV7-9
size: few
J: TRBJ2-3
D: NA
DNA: TGTGCCAGCAGCTGGATAGCGCACCGCACAGATACGCAGTATTTT
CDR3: CASSWIAHRTDTQYF

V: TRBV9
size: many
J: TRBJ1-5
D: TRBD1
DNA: TGTGCCAGCAGCGTCGGGACAGGTACTAATCAGCCCCAGCATTTT
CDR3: CASSVGTGTNQPQHF

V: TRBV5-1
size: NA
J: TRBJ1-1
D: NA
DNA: TGCGCCAGCAGCTTGGGCCCCACCTCAGGTACCACTGAAGCTTTCTTT
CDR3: CASSLGPTSGTTEAFF

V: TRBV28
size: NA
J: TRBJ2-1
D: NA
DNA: TGTGCCACCCTAAACTCCCTGGGCAATGAGCAGTTCTTC
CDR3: CATLNSLGNEQFF

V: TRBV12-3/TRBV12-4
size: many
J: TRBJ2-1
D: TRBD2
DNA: TGTGCCAGCAGTTCCCTCCGGGACTACTTCGTCGGGGAGCAGTTCTTC
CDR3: CASSSLRDYFVGEQFF

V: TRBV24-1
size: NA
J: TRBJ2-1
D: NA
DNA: TGTGCCACCAGTGATTCTCCGCGGTCGGGGGACAATGAGCAGTTCTTC
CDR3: CATSDSPRSGDNEQFF

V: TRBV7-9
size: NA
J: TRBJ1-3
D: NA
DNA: TGTGCCAGCAGCCCCGGGAAGGGGAATGCTGGAAACACCATATATTTT
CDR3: CASSPGKGNAGNTIYF

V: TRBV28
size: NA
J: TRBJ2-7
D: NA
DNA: TGTGCCAGCAGTTTGATTATGGTGGCAAGCGAGCAGTACTTC
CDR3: CASSLIMVASEQYF

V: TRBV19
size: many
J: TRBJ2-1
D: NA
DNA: TGTGCCAGTTCTACAGGGGGGGACTACAATGAGCAGTTCTTC
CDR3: CASSTGGDYNEQFF

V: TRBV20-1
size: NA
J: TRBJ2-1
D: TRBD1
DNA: TGCAGTGCTGCCCCAGGGGGCATCGAGCAGTTCTTC
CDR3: CSAAPGGIEQFF

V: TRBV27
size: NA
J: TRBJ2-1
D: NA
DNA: TGTGCCAGCAGTTTATGGGGAGATGGGCTCAATGAGCAGTTCTTC
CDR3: CASSLWGDGLNEQFF

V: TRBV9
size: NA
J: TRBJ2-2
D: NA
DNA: TGTGCCAGCAGCGTAGCCCAGCCCATGAACACCGGGGAGCTGTTTTTT
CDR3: CASSVAQPMNTGELFF

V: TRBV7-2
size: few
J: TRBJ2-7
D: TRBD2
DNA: TGTGCCAGCAGCTTATCACTAGCGAAAACCTACGAGCAGTACTTC
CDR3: CASSLSLAKTYEQYF

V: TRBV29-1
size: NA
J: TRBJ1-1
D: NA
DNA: TGCAGCGTCAAGAACACTGAAGCTTTCTTT
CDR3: CSVKNTEAFF

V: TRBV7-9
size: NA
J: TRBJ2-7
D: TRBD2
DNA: TGTGCCAGCAGGTCTCGCAGCAGCGGGAGAGGAGTTGGGTCCTACGAGCATTACTTC
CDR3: CASRSRSSGRGVGSYEHYF

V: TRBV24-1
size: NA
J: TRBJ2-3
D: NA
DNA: TGTGCCACCAGTGATTTTCGGAGAGGATTATTCACAGATACGCAGTATTTT
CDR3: CATSDFRRGLFTDTQYF

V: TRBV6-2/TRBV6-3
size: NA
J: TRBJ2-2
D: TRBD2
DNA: TGTGCCAGCAGTGAAACTAGCGGAGCCTGGAACACCGGGGAGCTGTTTTTT
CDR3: CASSETSGAWNTGELFF

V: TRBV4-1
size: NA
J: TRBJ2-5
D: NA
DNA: TGCGCCAGCAGCCTCGGATCCGACCAAGAGACCCAGTACTTC
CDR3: CASSLGSDQETQYF

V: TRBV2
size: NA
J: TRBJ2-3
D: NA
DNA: TGTGCCAGCGGCATATTCACCACAGATACGCAGTATTTT
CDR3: CASGIFTTDTQYF